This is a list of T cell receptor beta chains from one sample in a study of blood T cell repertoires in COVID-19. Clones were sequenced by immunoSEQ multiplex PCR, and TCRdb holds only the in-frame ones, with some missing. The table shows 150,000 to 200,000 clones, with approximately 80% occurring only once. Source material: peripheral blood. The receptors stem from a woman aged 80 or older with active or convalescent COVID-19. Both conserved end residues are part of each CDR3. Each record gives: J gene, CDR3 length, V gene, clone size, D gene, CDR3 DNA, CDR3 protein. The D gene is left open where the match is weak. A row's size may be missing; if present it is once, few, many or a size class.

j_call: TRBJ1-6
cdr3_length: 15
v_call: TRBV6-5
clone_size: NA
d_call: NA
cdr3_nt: TGTGCCAGCAGCTACCTCCCTGACAGCGATTCACCCCTCCACTTT
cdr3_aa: CASSYLPDSDSPLHF

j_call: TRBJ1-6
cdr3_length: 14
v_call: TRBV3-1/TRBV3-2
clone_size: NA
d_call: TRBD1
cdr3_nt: TGTGCCAGCAGCCAAGGACAGGGGGTTTCACCCCTCCACTTT
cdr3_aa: CASSQGQGVSPLHF

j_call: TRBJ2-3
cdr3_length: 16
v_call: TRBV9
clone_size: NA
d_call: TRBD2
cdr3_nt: TGTGCCAGCAGCGTAGGGGCTAGCGGGGGCACAGATACGCAGTATTTT
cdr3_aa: CASSVGASGGTDTQYF

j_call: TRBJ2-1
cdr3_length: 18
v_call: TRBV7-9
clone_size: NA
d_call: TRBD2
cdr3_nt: TGTGCCAGCAGCTTAGCGCACCGACTAGCGGGGGGGTACAATGAGCAGTTCTTC
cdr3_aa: CASSLAHRLAGGYNEQFF

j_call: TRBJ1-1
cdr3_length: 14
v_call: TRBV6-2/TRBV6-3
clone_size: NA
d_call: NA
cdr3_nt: TGTGCCAGCAGTTACGGCAGTTTGAACACTGAAGCTTTCTTT
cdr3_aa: CASSYGSLNTEAFF

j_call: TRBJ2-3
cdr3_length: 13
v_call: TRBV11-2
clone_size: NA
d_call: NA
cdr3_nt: TGTGCCAGCAGCTCGTACCGGGGGGATACGCAGTATTTT
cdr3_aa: CASSSYRGDTQYF

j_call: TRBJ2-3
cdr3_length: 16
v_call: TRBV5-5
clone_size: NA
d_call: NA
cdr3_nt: TGTGCCAGCAGCGTGGACTTCCTAATGGTGACAGATACGCAGTATTTT
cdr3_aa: CASSVDFLMVTDTQYF

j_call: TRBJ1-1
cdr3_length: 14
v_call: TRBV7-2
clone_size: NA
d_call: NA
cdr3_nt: TGTGCCAGCAGCTCCGACAGGTTAGTCTCTGAAGCTTTCTTT
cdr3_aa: CASSSDRLVSEAFF

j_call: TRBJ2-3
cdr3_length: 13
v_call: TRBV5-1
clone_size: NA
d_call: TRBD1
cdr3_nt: TGCGCCAGCAGCCCAGGGGGCATAGATACGCAGTATTTT
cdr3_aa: CASSPGGIDTQYF

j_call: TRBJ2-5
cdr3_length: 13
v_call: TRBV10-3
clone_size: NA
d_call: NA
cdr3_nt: TGTGCCGTAAAAGGGGGTAGTGGAGAGACCCAGTACTTC
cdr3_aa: CAVKGGSGETQYF

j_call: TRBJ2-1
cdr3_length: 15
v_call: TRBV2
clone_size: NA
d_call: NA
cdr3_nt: TGTGCCAGCAGAAAGGAGACTATCCGCGTGGGTGAGCAGTTCTTC
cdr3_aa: CASRKETIRVGEQFF

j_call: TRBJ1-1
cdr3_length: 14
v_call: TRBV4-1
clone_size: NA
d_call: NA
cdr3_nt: TGCGCCAGCAGCCAGTATGAGCTGAACACTGAAGCTTTCTTT
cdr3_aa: CASSQYELNTEAFF

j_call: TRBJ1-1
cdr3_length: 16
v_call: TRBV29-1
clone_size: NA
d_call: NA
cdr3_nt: TGCAGCGTTCCCTTAGGAGAATTAACAACGAACACTGAAGCTTTCTTT
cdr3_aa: CSVPLGELTTNTEAFF

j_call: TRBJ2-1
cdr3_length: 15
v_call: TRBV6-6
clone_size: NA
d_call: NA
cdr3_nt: TGTGCCAGCAGTTACGGTGGCAGGGGAAAGAATGAGCAGTTCTTC
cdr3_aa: CASSYGGRGKNEQFF

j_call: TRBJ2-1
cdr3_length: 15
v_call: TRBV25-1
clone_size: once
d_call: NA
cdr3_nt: TGTGCCAGCAGCTCAGGGGTTCGGTCCTACAATGAGCAGTTCTTC
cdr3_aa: CASSSGVRSYNEQFF

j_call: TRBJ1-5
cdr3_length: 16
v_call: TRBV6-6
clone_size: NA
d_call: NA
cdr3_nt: TGTGCCAGCAGTCGAATGAGGTCCGATAGCAATCAGCCCCAGCATTTT
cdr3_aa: CASSRMRSDSNQPQHF

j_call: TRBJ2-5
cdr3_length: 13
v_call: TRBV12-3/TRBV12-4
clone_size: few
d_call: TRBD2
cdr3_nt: TGTGCCAGCAGTTTAGCCACTAGCGGGACCCAGTACTTC
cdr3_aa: CASSLATSGTQYF

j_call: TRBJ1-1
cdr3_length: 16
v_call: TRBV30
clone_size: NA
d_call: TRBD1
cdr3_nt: TGTGCCTGGAGTGGGGCGACAGGGCCTTTGAACACTGAAGCTTTCTTT
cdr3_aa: CAWSGATGPLNTEAFF

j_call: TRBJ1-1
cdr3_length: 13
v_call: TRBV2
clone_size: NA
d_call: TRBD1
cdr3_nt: TGTGCCAGCAGTGAAGGGCCGGGACAGGGTCTCGCCTTT
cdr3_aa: CASSEGPGQGLAF

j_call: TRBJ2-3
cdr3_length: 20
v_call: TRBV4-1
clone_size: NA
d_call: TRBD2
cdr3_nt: TGCGCCAGCAGCCAGATCATTAGGGGACTAGCGGGTCTTTGGCCAGATACGCAGTATTTT
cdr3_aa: CASSQIIRGLAGLWPDTQYF

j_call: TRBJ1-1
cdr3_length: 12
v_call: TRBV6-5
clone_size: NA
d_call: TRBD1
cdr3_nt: TGTGCCAGCGAAACAGGGGGCGGGACATTCTTTTTT
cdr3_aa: CASETGGGTFFF

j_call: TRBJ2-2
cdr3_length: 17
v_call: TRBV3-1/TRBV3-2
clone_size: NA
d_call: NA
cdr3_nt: TGTGCCAGCAGCCAAGAAGCAGCAGGGGAGAACACCGGGGAGCTGTTTTTT
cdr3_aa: CASSQEAAGENTGELFF

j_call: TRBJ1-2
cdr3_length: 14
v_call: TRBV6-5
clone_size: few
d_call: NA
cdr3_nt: TGTGCCAGCAGCAGAACCCTCACCACCTATGGCTACACCTTC
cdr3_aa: CASSRTLTTYGYTF

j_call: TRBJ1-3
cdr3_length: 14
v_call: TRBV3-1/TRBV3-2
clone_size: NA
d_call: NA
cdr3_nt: TGTGCCAGCAGCCCCTATGTAGATGGAAACACCATATATTTT
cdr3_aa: CASSPYVDGNTIYF